The 19 T cell receptor beta chains listed next were all sequenced from one sample in a study of CD8 T cells in ankylosing spondylitis. TCRdb reanalysed the 5' RACE reads using MiXCR and keeps one entry per CDR3 protein. The table has roughly 230,000 distinct CDR3 sequences, under 8.5% seen once. The sample was blood, either unsorted or a sorted T cell fraction (not recorded which). These receptors were taken from a female donor with ankylosing spondylitis or in good health (not recorded which).

V and J are TRBV7-2 and TRBJ2-7, with 9 bases fitting TRBD2. This CDR3 has 14 residues. Losses at the gene ends were 5 bases for V and 6 bases for J; bases not matched to a gene: 8. Germline assignment: CDR1 SGHTA and CDR2 FQGNSA. This CDR3 is CASSPLPRGGEQYF. In DNA form, the CDR3 reads TGTGCCAGCAGCCCCCTCCCGCGGGGGGGCGAGCAGTACTTC.

This clonotype appeared many times. The genes are TRBV29-1 and TRBJ1-1; D uncertain. The CDR3 runs 12 residues. V lost 4 bases and J lost 4, with 10 bases in between. Germline values: CDR1 SQVTM, CDR2 ANQGSEA. CDR3 nucleotides: TGCAGCGTTGGCCATTCAGGCACTGAAGCTTTCTTT. Its translation is CSVGHSGTEAFF.

This clonotype occurred a few times. The genes are TRBV27 and TRBJ2-1; 9 bases match TRBD2. CDR1 and CDR2 (germline): MNHEY, SMNVEV (reference sequence). Losses at the gene ends were 5 bases for V and 3 bases for J; bases not matched to a gene: 5. CDR3 length: 15 residues. The CDR3 DNA sequence: TGTGCCAGCAGTCCCATAGCGGGAGTCTACAATGAGCAGTTCTTC. Amino acid sequence: CASSPIAGVYNEQFF.

This clonotype has at least ten counts. The chain has TRBV20-1 and TRBJ2-3, with 12 bases identical to TRBD2. CDR3 length equals 15 residues. CDR1 is DFQATT and CDR2 is SNEGSKA in the germline V gene (reference sequence). Trimming at V came to 5 bases and at J to 4 bases, leaving 7 bases not matched to a gene. The CDR3 sequence: CSASRTSGIPDTQYF. As DNA, the CDR3 is TGCAGTGCTTCGCGGACTAGCGGGATACCAGATACGCAGTATTTT.

This clonotype showed up just a few times. The rearrangement uses TRBV7-6 and TRBJ2-5; D is ambiguous. V dropped 1 base and J dropped 5 bases, with 20 bases sitting between them. Germline values: CDR1 SGHVS, CDR2 FNYEAQ. This CDR3 comprises 17 residues. The CDR3: CASSLDNGGEGAETQYF. CDR3 coding DNA: TGTGCCAGCAGCTTAGACAACGGTGGGGAAGGTGCTGAGACCCAGTACTTC.

The sample holds one count of this clonotype. The chain carries TRBV20-1 and TRBJ2-3; 14 bases line up with TRBD2. Germline CDR1 and CDR2: DFQATT and SNEGSKA (reference sequence). This CDR3 contains 17 residues. V lost 8 bases and J lost 8; bases outside the gene matches: 18. The CDR3: CSFAQPGLAGEGGTQYF. In DNA form, the CDR3 reads TGCAGTTTCGCACAACCGGGACTAGCGGGAGAAGGAGGTACGCAGTATTTT.

This clonotype appeared many times. The chain recombines TRBV7-8 with TRBJ2-3; 7 positions agree with TRBD1. V dropped 3 bases and J dropped 3; count of bases not matched to a gene: 9. There are 16 residues in the CDR3. Germline V CDR1 and CDR2: SGHVS, FQNEAQ. CDR3: CASSFRDSGSTDTQYF. Written as DNA, the CDR3 is TGTGCCAGCAGCTTCCGGGACAGCGGCTCAACAGATACGCAGTATTTT. The entire variable domain, with the rest obtained from reference TRBV7-8 and TRBJ2-3, is as follows: GAGVSQSPRYKVAKRGQDVALRCDPISGHVSLFWYQQALGQGPEFLTYFQNEAQLDKSGLPSDRFFAERPEGSVSTLKIQRTQQEDSAVYLCASSFRDSGSTDTQYFGPGTRLTVL.

For this clonotype: A single base separates this from a much larger clone, so it may be a read error. J is TRBJ2-7 and V is TRBV7-9, with D perhaps TRBD2 (5 bases). The CDR3 contains 13 residues. V was shortened by 8 bases and J by 3 bases, with 14 bases between the two germline ends. Germline V lookup: CDR1 SEHNR, CDR2 FQNEAQ (reference sequence). The CDR3 bases are TGTGCCAGCCTGAGGGAGAGGTACTACGAGCAGTACTTC. Protein sequence: CASLRERYYEQYF.

In this sample, this clonotype turned up many times. The J gene is TRBJ2-5, the V gene TRBV9; D gene ambiguous. The germline gives CDR1 SGDLS, CDR2 YYNGEE. This CDR3 has 13 amino acids. With 0 bases removed from V and 1 base from J, the gap between germline ends came to 4 bases. CDR3 sequence: CASSVGPQETQYF. CDR3 in DNA: TGTGCCAGCAGCGTAGGCCCCCAAGAGACCCAGTACTTC.

CDR3 sequence (DNA): TGTGCCAGCAGTCTCCGACTAGCGGGAGTTGGGCTAGGCAATGAGCAGTTCTTC. This codes for CASSLRLAGVGLGNEQFF. The rearrangement joins TRBV27 to TRBJ2-1; 12 bases line up with TRBD2. J was trimmed by 6 bases and V by 5 bases; bases with no gene match: 14. CDR1 and CDR2 from the germline V gene are MNHEY and SMNVEV (reference sequence). The CDR3 spans 18 residues.

This clonotype has ten or more counts. The chain links TRBV3-1 to TRBJ2-5; TRBD2 might be the D (5 bases). Trimming removed 2 bases from V and 5 bases from J, with 9 bases in between. Germline values: CDR1 LGHDT, CDR2 YNNKEL (reference sequence). CDR3 size: 13 residues. DNA of the CDR3: TGTGCCAGCAGCCAACGAGGGTTGGAGACCCAGTACTTC. Its protein product is CASSQRGLETQYF.

This clonotype was observed many times. This chain uses TRBV20-1 with TRBJ2-1, with D perhaps matching TRBD1 (5 bases). With 3 bases removed from V and 9 bases from J, the gap between germline ends came to 12 bases. Per germline, CDR1 DFQATT and CDR2 SNEGSKA (reference sequence). The CDR3 sequence is 12 residues long. CDR3 coding DNA: TGCAGTGCTAGTAAGGGGATTGGTGAGCAGTTCTTC. This translates into CSASKGIGEQFF.

To note about this clonotype: It may be a read error: a sequence one base away is much more abundant. The CDR3 reads CSARDPLAGGPRSRSEQFF. The CDR3 bases are TGCAGTGCTAGAGATCCACTAGCGGGAGGCCCGCGAAGTAGAAGTGAGCAGTTCTTC. The rearrangement uses TRBV20-1 and TRBJ2-1; 12 nucleotides match TRBD2. V was clipped by 0 bases and J by 9 bases; unmatched bases: 18. CDR3 length: 19 amino acids. Germline CDR1 and CDR2: DFQATT and SNEGSKA (reference sequence).

This rearrangement joins TRBV5-1 to TRBJ2-7; D is possibly TRBD2 (5 bases). Trimming removed 1 base from V and 5 bases from J, with 19 bases in between. The CDR3 loop spans 16 amino acids. Germline V lookup: CDR1 SGHRS, CDR2 YFSETQ. CDR3 amino acids: CASSLTMAASGDEQYF. CDR3 in DNA: TGCGCCAGCAGCTTGACAATGGCGGCGAGCGGCGACGAGCAGTACTTC.

The chain is built from TRBV29-1 and TRBJ2-5; the D gene could be TRBD1 or TRBD2 (5 bases each). Germline lookup yields CDR1 SQVTM and CDR2 ANQGSEA. Trimming stripped 4 bases from V and 6 bases from J, with 21 bases between. The CDR3 consists of 15 residues. The CDR3: CSVVFRGSTGQTQYF. CDR3 DNA: TGCAGCGTTGTATTCCGTGGTAGCACGGGACAGACCCAGTACTTC.

This clonotype was counted only a few times. This sequence joins TRBV7-2 and TRBJ2-1, with D perhaps matching TRBD2 (5 bases). The V gene lost 2 bases and the J gene lost 3 bases, with 11 bases spanning the gap. Germline CDR1 is SGHTA and CDR2 is FQGNSA. This CDR3 has 15 residues. CDR3 nucleotide sequence: TGTGCCAGCAGCTTATCACTAGACCTCTACAATGAGCAGTTCTTC. It translates to CASSLSLDLYNEQFF.

This clonotype was seen repeatedly, ten times or more. The chain recombines TRBV9 with TRBJ2-3, with D hard to call. Trimming cost V 4 bases and J 0 bases, with 12 bases left between them. This CDR3 comprises 15 residues. The germline CDR1 and CDR2 sequences are SGDLS and YYNGEE. The chain's CDR3 is CASSWGGRSTDTQYF. The CDR3 bases are TGTGCCAGCAGCTGGGGTGGCCGAAGCACAGATACGCAGTATTTT.

This clonotype occurred many times. This chain uses TRBV15 with TRBJ2-7, with 10 bases lining up with TRBD1. Trimming at V came to 3 bases and at J to 7 bases, leaving 6 bases not matched to a gene. There are 14 residues in the CDR3. From germline, CDR1 is LNHNV and CDR2 YYDKDF (reference sequence). CDR3 nucleotides: TGTGCCACCAGCAGCGGGACAGGGGTTTATGAGCAGTACTTC. It specifies CATSSGTGVYEQYF.

This clonotype came up many times. V gene TRBV6-1 combines with J gene TRBJ2-5; 7 bases line up with TRBD2. CDR3 length: 14 residues. The J segment lost 3 bases and the V segment lost 11 bases, leaving 12 bases of the junction unmatched. Germline V gene data show CDR1 as MNHNS and CDR2 as SASEGT. DNA of the CDR3: TGTGCCTCCTCTGTGGGGGGGAGGGAAGAGACCCAGTACTTC. Encoded protein: CASSVGGREETQYF.